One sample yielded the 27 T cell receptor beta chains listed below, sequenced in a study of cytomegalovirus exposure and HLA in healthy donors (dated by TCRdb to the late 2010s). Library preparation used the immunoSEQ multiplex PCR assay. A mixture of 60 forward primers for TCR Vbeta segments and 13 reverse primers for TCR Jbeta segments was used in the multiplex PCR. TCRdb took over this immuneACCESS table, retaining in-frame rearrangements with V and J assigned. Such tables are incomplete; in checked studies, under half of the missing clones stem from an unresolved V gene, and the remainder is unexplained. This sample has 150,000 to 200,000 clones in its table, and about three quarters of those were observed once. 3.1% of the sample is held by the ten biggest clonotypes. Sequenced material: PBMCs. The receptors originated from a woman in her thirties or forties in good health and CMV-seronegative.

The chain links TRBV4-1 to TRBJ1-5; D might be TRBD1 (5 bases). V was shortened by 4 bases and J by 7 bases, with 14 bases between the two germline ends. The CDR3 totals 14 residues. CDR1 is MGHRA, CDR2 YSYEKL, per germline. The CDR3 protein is CASSPPQGTQPQHF. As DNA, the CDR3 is TGCGCCAGCAGCCCTCCCCAGGGAACCCAGCCCCAGCATTTT.

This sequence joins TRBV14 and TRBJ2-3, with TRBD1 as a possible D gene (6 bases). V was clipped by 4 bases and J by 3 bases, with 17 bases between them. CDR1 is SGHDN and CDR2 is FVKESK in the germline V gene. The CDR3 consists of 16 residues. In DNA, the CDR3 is TGTGCCAGCAGCCGGATACAGGGTCGCGGGACAGATACGCAGTATTTT. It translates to CASSRIQGRGTDTQYF.

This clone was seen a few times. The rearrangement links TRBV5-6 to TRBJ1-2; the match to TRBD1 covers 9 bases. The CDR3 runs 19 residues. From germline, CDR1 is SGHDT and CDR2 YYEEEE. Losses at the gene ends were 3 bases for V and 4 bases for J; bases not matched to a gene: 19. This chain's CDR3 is CASSSDRDRASGGGYGYTF. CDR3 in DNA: TGTGCCAGCAGCTCGGACCGGGACAGGGCTTCGGGAGGAGGCTATGGCTACACCTTC.

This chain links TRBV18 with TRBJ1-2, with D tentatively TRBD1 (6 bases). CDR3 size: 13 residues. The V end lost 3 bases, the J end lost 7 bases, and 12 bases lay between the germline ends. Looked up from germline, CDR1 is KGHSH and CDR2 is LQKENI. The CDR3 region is CASSPRGRAGYTF. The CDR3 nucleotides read TGTGCCAGCTCACCCAGGGGACGGGCTGGCTACACCTTC.

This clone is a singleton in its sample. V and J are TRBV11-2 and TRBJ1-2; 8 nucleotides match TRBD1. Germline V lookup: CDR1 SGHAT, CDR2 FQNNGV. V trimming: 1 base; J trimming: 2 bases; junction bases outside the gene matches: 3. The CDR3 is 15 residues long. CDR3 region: CASSLAGGLNYGYTF. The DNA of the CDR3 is TGTGCCAGCAGCTTAGCAGGGGGCCTAAACTATGGCTACACCTTC. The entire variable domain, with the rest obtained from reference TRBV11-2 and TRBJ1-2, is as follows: EAGVAQSPRYKIIEKRQSVAFWCNPISGHATLYWYQQILGQGPKLLIQFQNNGVVDDSQLPKDRFSAERLKGVDSTLKIQPAKLEDSAVYLCASSLAGGLNYGYTFGSGTRLTVV.

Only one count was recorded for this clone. The DNA of the CDR3 is TGCGCCAGCAGCTTGGTTGGATTAGGAACAGGGGATGCGAACACTGAAGCTTTCTTT. It encodes CASSLVGLGTGDANTEAFF. The V call is TRBV5-1, the J call TRBJ1-1; 7 bases align to TRBD1. V lost 0 bases and J lost 1; bases outside the gene matches: 15. The CDR3 is 19 residues long. CDR1 SGHRS and CDR2 YFSETQ come from the germline V gene.

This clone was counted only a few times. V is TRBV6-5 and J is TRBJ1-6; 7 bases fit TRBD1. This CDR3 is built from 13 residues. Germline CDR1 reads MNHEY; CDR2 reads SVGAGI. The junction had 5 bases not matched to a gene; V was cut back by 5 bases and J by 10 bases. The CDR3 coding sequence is TGTGCCAGCAGTCAGAGGGGGCACTCACCCCTCCACTTT. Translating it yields CASSQRGHSPLHF.

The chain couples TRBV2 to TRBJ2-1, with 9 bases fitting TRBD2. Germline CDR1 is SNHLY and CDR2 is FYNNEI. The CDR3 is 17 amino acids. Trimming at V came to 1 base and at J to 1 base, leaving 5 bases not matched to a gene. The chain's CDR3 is CASSEVAGDPSYNEQFF. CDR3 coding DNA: TGTGCCAGCAGTGAAGTAGCGGGGGACCCTTCCTACAATGAGCAGTTCTTC. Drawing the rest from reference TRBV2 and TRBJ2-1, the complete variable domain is EPEVTQTPSHQVTQMGQEVILRCVPISNHLYFYWYRQILGQKVEFLVSFYNNEISEKSEIFDDQFSVERPDGSNFTLKIRSTKLEDSAMYFCASSEVAGDPSYNEQFFGPGTRLTVL.

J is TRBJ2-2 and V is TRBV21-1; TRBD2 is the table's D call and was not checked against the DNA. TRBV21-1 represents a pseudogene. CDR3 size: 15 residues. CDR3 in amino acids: CASRTSIGRGGELFF. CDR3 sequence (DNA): TGTGCCAGCAGGACGTCCATCGGTCGGGGCGGGGAGCTGTTTTTT.

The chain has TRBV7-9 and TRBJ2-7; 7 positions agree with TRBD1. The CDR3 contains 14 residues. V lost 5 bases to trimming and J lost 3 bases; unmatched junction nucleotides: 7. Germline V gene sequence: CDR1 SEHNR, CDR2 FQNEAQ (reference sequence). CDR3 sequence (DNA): TGTGCCAGCAGCAAACAGGGGTTCGTCTACGAGCAGTACTTC. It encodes CASSKQGFVYEQYF.

CDR3 nucleotide sequence: TGCGCCAGCACCTTTGGCGGGGGGGCGGTAGAGACCCAGTACTTC. It codes for CASTFGGGAVETQYF. The genes are TRBV5-1 and TRBJ2-5; 9 bases fit TRBD2. Germline trimming cut 6 bases from V and 4 bases from J; bases unmatched to any gene: 10. The CDR3 has 15 residues. Germline CDR1 is SGHRS and CDR2 is YFSETQ.

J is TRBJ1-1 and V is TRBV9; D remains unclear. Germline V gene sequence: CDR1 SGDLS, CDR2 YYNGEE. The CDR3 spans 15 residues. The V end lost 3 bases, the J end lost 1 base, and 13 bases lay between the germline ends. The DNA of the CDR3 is TGTGCCAGCAGCGAAACAAGTCTTCCGAACACTGAAGCTTTCTTT. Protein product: CASSETSLPNTEAFF.

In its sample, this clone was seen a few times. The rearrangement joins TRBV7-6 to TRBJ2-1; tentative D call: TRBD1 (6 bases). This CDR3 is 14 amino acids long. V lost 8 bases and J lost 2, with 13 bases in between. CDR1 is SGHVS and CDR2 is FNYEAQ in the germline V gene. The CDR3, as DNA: TGTGCCAGCGGACAGATCCAGACCTACAATGAGCAGTTCTTC. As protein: CASGQIQTYNEQFF.

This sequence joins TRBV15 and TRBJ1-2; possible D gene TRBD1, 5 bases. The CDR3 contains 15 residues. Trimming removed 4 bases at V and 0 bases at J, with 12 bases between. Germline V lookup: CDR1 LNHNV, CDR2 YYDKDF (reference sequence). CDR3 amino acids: CATSKGQATNYGYTF. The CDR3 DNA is TGTGCCACCAGCAAAGGACAAGCAACTAACTATGGCTACACCTTC.

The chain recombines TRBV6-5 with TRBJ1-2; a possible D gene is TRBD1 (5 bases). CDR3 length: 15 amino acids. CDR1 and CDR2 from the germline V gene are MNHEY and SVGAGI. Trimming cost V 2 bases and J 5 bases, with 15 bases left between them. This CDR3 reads CASSYGRGREYGYTF. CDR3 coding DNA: TGTGCCAGCAGTTACGGGCGGGGCCGGGAGTATGGCTACACCTTC.

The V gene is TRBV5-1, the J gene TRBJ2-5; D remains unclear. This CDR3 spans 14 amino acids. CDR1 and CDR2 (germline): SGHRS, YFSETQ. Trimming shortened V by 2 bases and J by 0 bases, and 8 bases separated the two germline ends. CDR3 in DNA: TGCGCCAGCAGCTTCCAAGCCAACCAAGAGACCCAGTACTTC. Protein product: CASSFQANQETQYF.

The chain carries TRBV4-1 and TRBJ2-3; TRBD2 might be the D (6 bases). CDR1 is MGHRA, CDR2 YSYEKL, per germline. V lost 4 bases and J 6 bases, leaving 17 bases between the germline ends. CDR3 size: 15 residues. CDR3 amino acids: CASSRTRLVADTQYF. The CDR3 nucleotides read TGCGCCAGCAGCCGGACCCGACTAGTGGCGGATACGCAGTATTTT.

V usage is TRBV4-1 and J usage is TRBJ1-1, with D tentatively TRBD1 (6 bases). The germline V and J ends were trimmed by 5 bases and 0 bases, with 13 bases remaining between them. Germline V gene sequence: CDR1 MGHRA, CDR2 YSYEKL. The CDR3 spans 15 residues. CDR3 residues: CASSAQGLMNTEAFF. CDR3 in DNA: TGCGCCAGCAGCGCACAGGGTTTGATGAACACTGAAGCTTTCTTT.

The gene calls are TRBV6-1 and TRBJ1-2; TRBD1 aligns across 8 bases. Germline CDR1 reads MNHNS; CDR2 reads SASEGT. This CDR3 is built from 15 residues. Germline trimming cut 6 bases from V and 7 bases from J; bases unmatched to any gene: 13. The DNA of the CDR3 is TGTGCCAGCAGCCCAGAAACAGGGGGAGGTGGTGGCTACACCTTC. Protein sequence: CASSPETGGGGGYTF.

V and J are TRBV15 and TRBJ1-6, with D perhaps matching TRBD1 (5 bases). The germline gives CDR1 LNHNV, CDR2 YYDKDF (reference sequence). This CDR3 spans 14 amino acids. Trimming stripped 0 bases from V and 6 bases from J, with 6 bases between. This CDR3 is CATSREQVNSPLHF. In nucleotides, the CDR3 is TGTGCCACCAGCAGAGAACAGGTTAATTCACCCCTCCACTTT.

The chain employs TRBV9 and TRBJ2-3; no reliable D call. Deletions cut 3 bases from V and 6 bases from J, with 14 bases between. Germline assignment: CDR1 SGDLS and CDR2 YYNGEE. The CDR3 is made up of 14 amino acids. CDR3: CASSDYPGADTQYF. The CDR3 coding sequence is TGTGCCAGCAGCGACTACCCCGGTGCTGATACGCAGTATTTT.

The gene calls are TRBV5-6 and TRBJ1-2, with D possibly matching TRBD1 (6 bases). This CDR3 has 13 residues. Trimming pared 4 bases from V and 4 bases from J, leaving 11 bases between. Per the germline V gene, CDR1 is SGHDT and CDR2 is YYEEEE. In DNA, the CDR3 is TGTGCCAGCAGCCTACAGGGCCTCTATGGCTACACCTTC. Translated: CASSLQGLYGYTF. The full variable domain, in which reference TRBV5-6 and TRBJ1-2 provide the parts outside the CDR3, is DAGVTQSPTHLIKTRGQQVTLRCSPKSGHDTVSWYQQALGQGPQFIFQYYEEEERQRGNFPDRFSGHQFPNYSSELNVNALLLGDSALYLCASSLQGLYGYTFGSGTRLTVV.

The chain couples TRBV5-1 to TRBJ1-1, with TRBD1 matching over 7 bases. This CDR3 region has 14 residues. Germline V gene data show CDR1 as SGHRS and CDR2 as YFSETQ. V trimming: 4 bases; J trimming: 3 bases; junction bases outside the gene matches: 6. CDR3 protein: CASSLSGQDTEAFF. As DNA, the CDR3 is TGCGCCAGCAGCCTATCCGGACAGGACACTGAAGCTTTCTTT.

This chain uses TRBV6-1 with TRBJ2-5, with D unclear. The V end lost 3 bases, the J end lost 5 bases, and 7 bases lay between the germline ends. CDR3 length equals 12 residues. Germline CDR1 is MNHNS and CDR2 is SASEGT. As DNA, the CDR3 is TGTGCCAGCAGTGACAGGCTGGAGACCCAGTACTTC. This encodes CASSDRLETQYF.

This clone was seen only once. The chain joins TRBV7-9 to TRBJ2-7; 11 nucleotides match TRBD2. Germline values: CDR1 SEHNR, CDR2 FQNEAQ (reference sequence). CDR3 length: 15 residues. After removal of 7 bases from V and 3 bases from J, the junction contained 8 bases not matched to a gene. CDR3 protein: CASTIAGGRGYEQYF. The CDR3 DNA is TGTGCCAGCACTATAGCGGGGGGGCGCGGCTACGAGCAGTACTTC.

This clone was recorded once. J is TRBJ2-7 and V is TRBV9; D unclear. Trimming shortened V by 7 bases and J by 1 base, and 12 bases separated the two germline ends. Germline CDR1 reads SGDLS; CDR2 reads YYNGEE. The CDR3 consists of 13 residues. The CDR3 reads CASGPANSYEQYF. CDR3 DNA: TGTGCCAGCGGGCCAGCTAATTCCTACGAGCAGTACTTC.

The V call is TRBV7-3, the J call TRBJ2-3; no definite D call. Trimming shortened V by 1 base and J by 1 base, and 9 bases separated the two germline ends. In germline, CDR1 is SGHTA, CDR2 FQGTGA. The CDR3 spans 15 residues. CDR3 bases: TGTGCCAGCAGCTTAAGCGGTCGGGGCACAGATACGCAGTATTTT. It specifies CASSLSGRGTDTQYF.